This paragraph covers one T cell receptor (beta chain) sequence. What antigen it recognizes has not been identified. Per-base quality was not reported, and no clone a single base away is much larger than it. The data derive from a study of blood T cell repertoires in COVID-19 (dated by TCRdb to about 2020). For the study in its entirety: Samples from collaborators originated in the United States, Italy and Spain and spanned both the acute and convalescent phases of COVID-19. A de-identified subject ID, COVID-19 status, age in years and sex were almost always included in the sample metadata. The repertoires were released in a freely available public database intended as a resource for research on the immune response to SARS-CoV-2. The dataset comprised deeply sampled blood TCRbeta repertoires from subjects exposed to, actively infected with, or recovered from COVID-19. The material from the prospective study consisted of cDNA or gDNA derived from T cells, B-cell-depleted T cells, or PBMCs. Samples were obtained from the ongoing ImmuneRACE study (first 160 participants) and from about 1,300 subjects provided by 6 global collaborators. Where available, HLA class I and class II types were taken from metadata supplied by the sample provider and were not determined by assay-based typing. Points the paper makes about the study in general: The quantity of clinical and demographic metadata differed by source and by participant and was supplied without curation.

V loses 6 bases, J loses 0 bases, and the germline ends lie 15 bases apart. The CDR3 starts with the cysteine, ends with the phenylalanine, and has 17 residues. Just the 51-base CDR3 DNA is kept, in frame starting at base 1. For CDR1 and CDR2, the germline V gene lists SGHVT and SQSDAQ. TCRbeta CDR3 regions were amplified from genomic DNA using the immunoSEQ Assay, a bias-controlled multiplex PCR. The original pipeline was this. The number of nucleated cells in each sample was estimated from the amplification of reference gene primers within the assay. To quantify the absolute abundance of each unique TCRbeta CDR3 rearrangement, sequence reads were collapsed and filtered. For each sample, productive Simpson clonality was calculated by taking the square root of Simpson's diversity index across productive rearrangements. TCRdb obtained this table from immuneACCESS and retained in-frame rearrangements with V and J assigned. These tables miss some clones; where compared with another copy, unresolved V genes account for less than half of the shortfall, and the remainder is unexplained. V, J and clone size are those of that table, while D and trimming were read from the DNA. Across this sample there are about 150,000 clones, with around 91% seen only once. Around 14% of the sample goes to the ten largest clones.

Whole blood was collected in K2EDTA tubes by collaborating institutions according to the institutions' own protocols. For TCRbeta analysis, collaborators shipped samples in one of three forms: frozen whole blood, isolated PBMCs, or DNA extracted from either of those sample types. The sequence joins TRBV7-4 to TRBJ2-6, with TRBD2 perhaps the D gene, on 5 matching bases. Sequencing input: peripheral blood. This sequence was found in a woman aged 40 to 49 with acute or convalescent COVID-19. The bases are TGTGCCAGCAGTTGGCATGCCGGAGGCTCTGGGGCCAACGTCCTGACTTTC. This gives the protein CASSWHAGGSGANVLTF.